The source of this T cell receptor (beta chain) is a study of T cell responses to AZD1222 COVID-19 vaccine. Germline assignment: CDR1 SGHTA and CDR2 FQGNSA. The V end lost 3 bases, the J end lost 5 bases, and 17 bases lay between the germline ends. The CDR3 runs 16 residues. The count of this clone is one. Its antigen is as yet unknown. Study-level findings and limits: Receipt of two AZD1222 doses was followed by a rise in Spike-specific TCR breadth and depth.

TCRdb keeps only in-frame clones here, not all; method: immunoSEQ multiplex PCR. The data hold 110,000 to 150,000 clones, with under 95% observed a single time. Sequencing was performed on peripheral blood, taken on day 0 of AZD1222 vaccination. The chain recombines TRBV7-2 with TRBJ2-4; D may be TRBD2 (5 bases). This sequence was found in an adult in good health. CDR3 region: CASSFSGGMAQNIQYF. As DNA, the CDR3 is TGTGCCAGCAGCTTTAGTGGAGGCATGGCTCAAAACATTCAGTACTTC. Full variable domain (rest looked up from reference TRBV7-2 and TRBJ2-4): GAGVSQSPSNKVTEKGKDVELRCDPISGHTALYWYRQSLGQGLEFLIYFQGNSAPDKSGLPSDRFSAERTGGSVSTLTIQRTQQEDSAVYLCASSFSGGMAQNIQYFGAGTRLSVL.